This entry lists 16 T cell receptor beta chains sequenced from one sample in a study of T cell repertoires in cytomegalovirus infection. Antigens of these TCRs are unknown. TCRdb called the reads again in MiXCR, with one record for every CDR3 protein. The top ten clones hold approximately 69% of a sample with under 120,000 distinct CDR3 sequences, roughly 39% of them seen once. The material sequenced was CD8+ T cells from cultured PBMCs, taken from culture after CMV antigen stimulation. The receptors were sampled from a human donor in good health (CMV status not recorded). Some clones in this sample may be carry-over from other donors' samples.

This chain uses TRBV12-3 or TRBV12-4 with TRBJ2-7; 8 positions match TRBD2. The CDR3 is 15 amino acids. J was trimmed by 6 bases and V by 2 bases; bases with no gene match: 9. For the CDR3, the DNA is TGTGCCAGCAGTTTATATATCGGGGGGGCCTCCGAGCAGTACTTC. It is translated as CASSLYIGGASEQYF.

The chain employs TRBV5-1 and TRBJ2-3; D remains ambiguous. Germline V lookup: CDR1 SGHRS, CDR2 YFSETQ. This CDR3 is built from 13 residues. V was cut by 2 bases and J by 6 bases, with 10 bases left in between. The CDR3: CASSFERPDTQYF. CDR3 sequence (DNA): TGCGCCAGCAGCTTTGAAAGGCCGGATACGCAGTATTTT.

The table lists this clonotype with a count of one. The chain recombines TRBV27 with TRBJ1-3; weak D call: TRBD1 (5 bases). Germline CDR1 MNHEY, CDR2 SMNVEV (reference sequence). V lost 0 bases to trimming and J lost 4 bases, with 10 bases between them. CDR3 length equals 15 residues. CDR3 DNA sequence: TGTGCCAGCAGTTTATCTGGGGGGTTCGGAAACACCATATATTTT. As protein: CASSLSGGFGNTIYF.

The chain is built from TRBV4-1 and TRBJ1-1, with a weak D call TRBD1 (6 bases). Germline V gene lookup returns CDR1 MGHRA and CDR2 YSYEKL. This CDR3 has 17 amino acids. The V end lost 0 bases, the J end lost 4 bases, and 18 bases lay between the germline ends. The chain's CDR3 is CASSQDWAQGGSTEAFF. The CDR3 coding sequence is TGCGCCAGCAGCCAAGATTGGGCACAGGGCGGAAGCACTGAAGCTTTCTTT.

The chain employs TRBV28 and TRBJ1-1; D call uncertain. Germline loops: CDR1 MDHEN, CDR2 SYDVKM. Trimming stripped 4 bases from V and 2 bases from J, with 17 bases between. The CDR3 length is 16 residues. DNA of the CDR3: TGTGCCAGCAGTTCTCCTCCTTGGAGACATAACACTGAAGCTTTCTTT. It specifies CASSSPPWRHNTEAFF.

With respect to this clonotype: A read error may account for a junction end that differs from germline. J is TRBJ2-3 and V is TRBV7-2, with 16 bases matching TRBD2. The CDR3 has 12 amino acids. Germline CDR1 and CDR2: SGHTA and FQGNSA. The CDR3 protein is CASSYGTSGGDF. In nucleotides, the CDR3 is TGTGCCAGCAGCTACGGGACTAGCGGGGGGGATTTT.

The rearrangement uses TRBV29-1 and TRBJ2-1, with TRBD1 as a possible D gene (6 bases). The length of the CDR3 is 11 residues. Germline V lookup: CDR1 SQVTM, CDR2 ANQGSEA. Here the CDR3 reads CRDKQGTEQFF. The CDR3 nucleotides read TGCAGAGACAAACAGGGTACTGAGCAGTTCTTC.

This clonotype has ten or more counts. V usage is TRBV2 and J usage is TRBJ1-1, with D perhaps matching TRBD1 (5 bases). Between the trimmed V and J ends, which lost 4 bases and 1 base, there was a span of 16 bases. Germline values: CDR1 SNHLY, CDR2 FYNNEI. The length of the CDR3 is 16 residues. DNA for the CDR3: TGTGCCAGCAGTGGTACGAAGGGGCTGGGGAACACTGAAGCTTTCTTT. Encoded protein: CASSGTKGLGNTEAFF. Complete variable domain (other parts from reference TRBV2 and TRBJ1-1): EPEVTQTPSHQVTQMGQEVILRCVPISNHLYFYWYRQILGQKVEFLVSFYNNEISEKSEIFDDQFSVERPDGSNFTLKIRSTKLEDSAMYFCASSGTKGLGNTEAFFGQGTRLTVV.

This clonotype appeared many times. This chain links TRBV11-2 with TRBJ2-7, with 11 bases aligning to TRBD2. The germline V gene has CDR1 SGHAT and CDR2 FQNNGV. The CDR3 is 15 amino acids. V was clipped by 6 bases and J by 0 bases; unmatched bases: 4. CDR3 sequence: CASRVAGGSSYEQYF. In DNA form, the CDR3 reads TGTGCCAGCAGAGTAGCGGGGGGGTCCTCCTACGAGCAGTACTTC.

This clonotype has just a few counts. The V call is TRBV12-3 or TRBV12-4, the J call TRBJ2-2; 8 bases are shared with TRBD2. The ends lost 2 bases at V and 3 bases at J; junction bases unmatched: 8. The CDR3 loop spans 17 amino acids. The CDR3, as DNA: TGTGCCAGCAGTTTACGGGGGGGGGCCGGGCACACCGGGGAGCTGTTTTTT. Translating gives CASSLRGGAGHTGELFF.

The chain uses TRBV11-3 and TRBJ2-2; TRBD1 is a possible D gene (6 bases). Trimming shortened V by 8 bases and J by 4 bases, and 11 bases separated the two germline ends. Germline V gene lookup returns CDR1 SGHNT and CDR2 YENEEA. This CDR3 has 13 residues. The CDR3 DNA follows: TGTGCCAGCCGGGACACCTCCACCGGGGAGCTGTTTTTT. Encoded protein: CASRDTSTGELFF.

The gene calls are TRBV12-3 or TRBV12-4 and TRBJ2-1; possible D gene TRBD2, 5 bases. The CDR3 sequence is 15 residues long. Trimming shortened V by 6 bases and J by 4 bases, and 16 bases separated the two germline ends. The CDR3 DNA is TGTGCCAGCAGGACTCCCGGACTGGCTTACAATGAGCAGTTCTTC. As protein: CASRTPGLAYNEQFF.

The rearrangement links TRBV6-5 to TRBJ1-1; D is possibly TRBD1 (5 bases). Trimming removed 6 bases from V and 3 bases from J, with 11 bases in between. Germline assignment: CDR1 MNHEY and CDR2 SVGAGI. This CDR3 has 13 residues. The chain's CDR3 is CASSGGGDTEAFF. In DNA form, the CDR3 reads TGTGCCAGCAGCGGGGGGGGGGACACTGAAGCTTTCTTT.

This clonotype was seen at least ten times. J is TRBJ1-4 and V is TRBV7-9, with D hard to call. V lost 7 bases and J lost 6, with 12 bases in between. CDR3 length: 13 amino acids. Germline values: CDR1 SEHNR, CDR2 FQNEAQ (reference sequence). CDR3 sequence reads: CASMGGPDEKLFF. In nucleotides, the CDR3 is TGTGCCAGCATGGGAGGTCCTGATGAAAAACTGTTTTTT.

The chain links TRBV12-3 or TRBV12-4 to TRBJ2-2, with TRBD1 as a possible D gene (5 bases). Trimming removed 7 bases at V and 2 bases at J, with 11 bases between. The CDR3 has 14 amino acids. CDR3 amino acids: CASNPRGNTGELFF. The CDR3 DNA is TGTGCCAGCAACCCAAGGGGTAACACCGGGGAGCTGTTTTTT.

This clonotype was picked up a small number of times. Given the absence of the conserved phenylalanine or tryptophan at the CDR3 end, a read error is likely. The V and J genes are TRBV27 and TRBJ1-1; 7 bases align to TRBD1. The CDR3 has 14 residues. CDR1 and CDR2 from the germline V gene are MNHEY and SMNVEV (reference sequence). The V segment lost 2 bases and the J segment 0 bases; nucleotides outside the gene matches: 0. Written as DNA, the CDR3 is TGTGCCAGCAGTTTAGACAGGGTGAACACTGAAGCTTTCCTT. Translated, it gives CASSLDRVNTEAFL.